This T cell receptor beta chain was retrieved from a study of T cells after yellow fever vaccination. The wider study: Researchers used SMART-Seq v4 Ultra Low Input to prepare fractions that had low cell numbers.

TCRdb redid the calling of the 5' RACE reads with MiXCR, one entry per CDR3 protein. This table has about 350,000 distinct CDR3 sequences, approximately 10% appearing once. This clonotype was counted a few times. As yet, its antigen is unknown. Trimming removed 3 bases at V and 1 base at J, with 6 bases between. The germline CDR1 and CDR2 sequences are SGHAT and FQNNGV. The CDR3 contains 14 residues. Findings and limits, study-wide: Abundant clonotypes from the bulk population could get into FACS-sorted repertoires as contaminants. It was a weaker secondary response, yet one that peaked faster, at day 5 versus 15.

This rearrangement joins TRBV11-2 to TRBJ2-2, with D unclear. The sequencing here drew on PBMCs, taken on the day of the first yellow fever vaccination. The source is a man between 18 and 29 years old who received the YFV17D yellow fever vaccine. The DNA for the CDR3 is TGTGCCAGCAGCTTGTTCGGGAACACCGGGGAGCTGTTTTTT. This codes for CASSLFGNTGELFF.